These T cell receptor beta chains were read from a single sample in a study of beta chain features in type 1 diabetes. Method: immunoSEQ multiplex PCR; TCRdb's copy keeps in-frame clones and lacks some. Of around 250,000 clones listed, about 71% are singletons. The sequenced sample consisted of naive CD4+ T cells from blood. The source of these receptors is a man aged 30 to 39 in good health. CDR3s include the opening cysteine and the closing phenylalanine or tryptophan. D genes are given only for firm matches. Not every row has a clone size; where given, it reads once, few, many or a size class.

clone size: NA
V gene: TRBV11-2
J gene: TRBJ2-7
D gene: TRBD1
CDR3 protein: CASSLDWAERDRIYEQYF
CDR3 DNA: TGTGCCAGCAGCTTAGATTGGGCCGAACGGGACAGAATTTACGAGCAGTACTTC

clone size: NA
V gene: TRBV11-2
J gene: TRBJ2-7
D gene: NA
CDR3 protein: CASSLDWSRAEQYF
CDR3 DNA: TGTGCCAGCAGCTTAGATTGGTCCCGGGCCGAGCAGTACTTC

clone size: few
V gene: TRBV29-1
J gene: TRBJ2-5
D gene: NA
CDR3 protein: CSVGDSGETQYF
CDR3 DNA: TGCAGCGTCGGCGACAGTGGGGAGACCCAGTACTTC

clone size: NA
V gene: TRBV30
J gene: TRBJ2-3
D gene: NA
CDR3 protein: CAWSGAGGFVGAGSTDTQYF
CDR3 DNA: TGTGCCTGGAGTGGGGCAGGGGGCTTCGTAGGAGCGGGAAGCACAGATACGCAGTATTTT

clone size: NA
V gene: TRBV30
J gene: TRBJ1-1
D gene: NA
CDR3 protein: CAWRQGPGNTEAFF
CDR3 DNA: TGTGCCTGGAGACAGGGACCCGGGAACACTGAAGCTTTCTTT

clone size: NA
V gene: TRBV30
J gene: TRBJ2-3
D gene: NA
CDR3 protein: CAWRGTGGTDTQYF
CDR3 DNA: TGTGCCTGGAGGGGAACGGGGGGCACAGATACGCAGTATTTT

clone size: NA
V gene: TRBV29-1
J gene: TRBJ1-4
D gene: NA
CDR3 protein: CSASVGLEKLFF
CDR3 DNA: TGCAGCGCCAGCGTTGGTTTAGAAAAACTGTTTTTT

clone size: NA
V gene: TRBV9
J gene: TRBJ2-7
D gene: NA
CDR3 protein: CASSSKSRGKPGEQYF
CDR3 DNA: TGTGCCAGCAGTTCGAAAAGCCGTGGCAAACCCGGCGAGCAGTACTTC

clone size: NA
V gene: TRBV9
J gene: TRBJ2-1
D gene: NA
CDR3 protein: CASSATIEAEQFF
CDR3 DNA: TGTGCCAGCAGCGCAACGATAGAGGCCGAGCAGTTCTTC

clone size: NA
V gene: TRBV7-9
J gene: TRBJ2-4
D gene: NA
CDR3 protein: CASPSGGEAKNIQYF
CDR3 DNA: TGTGCCAGCCCGAGCGGAGGGGAGGCCAAAAACATTCAGTACTTC